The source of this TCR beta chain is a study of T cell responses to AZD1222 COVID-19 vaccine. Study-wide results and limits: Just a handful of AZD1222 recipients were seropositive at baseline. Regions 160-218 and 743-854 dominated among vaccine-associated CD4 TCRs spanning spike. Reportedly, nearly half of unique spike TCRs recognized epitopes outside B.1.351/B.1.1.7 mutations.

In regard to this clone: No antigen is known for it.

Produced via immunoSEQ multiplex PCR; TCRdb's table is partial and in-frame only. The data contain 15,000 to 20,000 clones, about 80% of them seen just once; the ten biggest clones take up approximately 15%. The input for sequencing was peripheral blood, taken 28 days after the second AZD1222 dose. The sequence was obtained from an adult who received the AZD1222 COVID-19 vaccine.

The CDR3 protein is CASSQGWVDTMNTEAFF. The CDR3 DNA follows: TGTGCCAGCAGCCAAGGGTGGGTTGATACCATGAACACTGAAGCTTTCTTT. The genes are TRBV3-1 (or the pseudogene TRBV3-2) and TRBJ1-1; no reliable D call. Germline V gives CDR1 LGHDT, CDR2 YNNKEL (reference sequence). Trimming pared 1 base from V and 0 bases from J, leaving 15 bases between. The CDR3 is 17 amino acids.